This T cell receptor (beta chain) comes out of a study of cytomegalovirus exposure and HLA in healthy donors (dated 2017 in TCRdb). In the study overall: An earlier analysis of roughly 570 of the donors reported roughly 300 Gb of sequence data and 117 million unique TCR beta sequences obtained from around 180 million T cells. An early release covering around 630 HLA-typed donors comprised about 290 gigabases of sequencing data and around 85 million unique TCR sequences. The genetic ancestry cluster associated with self-reported Caucasian donors included 81% of the approximately 430 genotyped donors. The study aimed to test whether cataloging public T cell receptors could reveal signatures of past pathogen exposure. Using immunosequencing, the study profiled T cell repertoires from 500 to 800 subjects and related those repertoires to cytomegalovirus serostatus. Besides the first cohort of approximately 670 subjects, a separate validation cohort made up of 120 different subjects was used. To predict cytomegalovirus infection status, the study combined high-throughput TCR immunosequencing, statistical association of individual TCRs with disease status, and machine learning. In a later analysis, previously published TCR beta repertoires from roughly 710 donors were re-analyzed and high-resolution HLA genotyping was added so that TCR occurrence patterns could be studied. In the later analysis, no new phenotypic data were used to find candidate immune exposures; instead, reliance was placed on TCR beta sequences and their occurrence across donors. An earlier analysis of a few hundred of the donors applied high-throughput TCR beta sequencing to assess whether each TCR beta V gene segment acted as functional or pseudogenic. Donor age, sex, ethnicity and CMV serostatus were compiled alongside the repertoire data. Genome-wide SNP genotypes for about three fifths of the roughly 670 donors were used in a later genetic analysis, which treated that subset as a discovery cohort. Every discovery cohort repertoire had been produced on one sequencing platform. HLA typing covered class I and class II loci at four-digit resolution. Typing coverage varied by locus: roughly 629-640 donors for A, B, C, DRB1 and DQB1; roughly 510 for DQA1; some 610 for DPA1; 450 to 480 for DPB1. Roughly 5 DR-DQ haplotypes were handled as single units for association and clustering because linkage in the cohort was strong. On average, roughly 250,000 unique TCR beta nucleotide sequences were sequenced per donor among about 400 genotyped donors of the cohort, with roughly 18% of those sequences being non-productive. Here is what the overall study found, with its caveats: The authors suggested that the approach could potentially be extended to other disease states and immunological phenotypes. The only immune exposure information available for the cohort was CMV serostatus. Correlated functional status among segregating V segments might be attributable to linkage disequilibrium, but an unknown experimental factor could not be ruled out. A later analysis associated about 17,000 TCR beta sequences with specific HLA alleles at a false discovery rate of 0.05. Most CMV-associated TCR beta chains appeared to be HLA-restricted in a later analysis, and the HLA associations seemed to be driven largely by CMV exposure. Compared with equally common non-associated chains, HLA-associated TCR beta chains in a later analysis were more clonally expanded and had lower generation probabilities. A cluster of highly shared sequence variants was judged likely to be a technical artifact of the sequencing pipeline. An association between a missense DCLRE1C variant and V-gene and J-gene trimming of TCR beta chains was found in a later genetic analysis and replicated in an independent cohort. Across donors, most TCR sequences were observed very rarely, whereas some public TCRs were present in many individuals. The presence/absence analyses assumed that sequencing depth was roughly uniform across donors, and that assumption may not be true. Over 15 rarely observed V segments, including chromosome 9 orphons, were excluded from the earlier analysis of 550 to 700 of the donors because counts were too low. In vitro tests confirmed that a few of the cytomegalovirus-associated TCR beta chains recognize cytomegalovirus antigens. The classifier was reported to diagnose cytomegalovirus status with high specificity and sensitivity in both the original cohort and the validation cohort. In an earlier analysis of about 550 of the donors, most TCR beta V segments were observed in productive rearrangements about 90% or about 30% of the time, broadly matching IMGT annotations. When HLA alleles, especially DR and DQ, strongly co-occurred, attributing TCR associations to individual alleles was difficult. The cohort was sequenced for TCR beta chains only, and without alpha or paired-chain data the features that could be detected were limited. A further reported finding was that TCR beta sequences accurately predicted the HLA-A and HLA-B alleles for most subjects in the first cohort. Because some donors lacked HLA typing at each locus, the association tests relied only on the typed subset. Compared with the 666-donor mean, donors in an Asian-associated ancestry cluster had fewer N-insertions in productive TCRs, according to a later genetic analysis. A later analysis reported that several top co-occurrence clusters appeared linked to parvovirus B19, influenza, CMV and Epstein-Barr virus. A total of 150 to 200 TCR beta chains were listed by the study as associated with cytomegalovirus. A later analysis found that TCR association rates varied across HLA loci, with DRB1 alleles showing the most associated TCRs and HLA-C alleles the fewest.

The library was made by the immunoSEQ multiplex PCR assay. The multiplex PCR relied on a mix of 60 forward primers for TCR Vbeta segments and 13 reverse primers for TCR Jbeta segments. The CDR3 region of rearranged TCR beta genes was amplified from genomic DNA with a multiplex PCR assay. The amplified TCR beta libraries were sequenced on the Illumina HiSeq System as 87-base-pair reads. As for the authors' bioinformatics: A later analysis counted tens of millions of unique TCR beta chains across the 650 to 700 repertoires, and some 11 million of these chains were shared by at least two donors. To remove PCR and sequencing errors, raw reads were error-corrected and collapsed into unique sequences using a nearest-neighbor algorithm that merged closely related sequences. V, D and J gene segments were assigned by aligning CDR3 sequences to IMGT reference sequences. Each retained sequence needed at least a six-nucleotide match to both a V gene segment and a J gene segment. A rearrangement was called productive if the CDR3 had no stop codons and remained in frame with V and J, and every other rearrangement was called non-productive. Following IMGT convention, CDR3 was defined as the stretch from the second conserved V-encoded cysteine to the conserved J-encoded phenylalanine. The earlier analysis of roughly 590 of the donors excluded sequences that lacked an unambiguous match to a single V gene segment. An earlier analysis of a few hundred of the donors called V segments functional above 56.7% productive rearrangements and segregating when the between-donor standard deviation exceeded 5%. A statistical classification framework was developed to diagnose cytomegalovirus status using the catalog of TCR beta chain sequences. In a later analysis, TCR nucleotide sequences were compared against IMGT/GENE-DB human TR gene sequences so that V and J genes could be assigned. A later analysis assigned CDR3 sequences and most-parsimonious VDJ recombination scenarios with the TCRdist pipeline. In a later analysis, each TCR beta chain was defined by its CDR3 amino acid sequence together with its V-gene family, and reads without a unique V-gene family were excluded. As a way to deal with suspected cross-contamination and a sequencing artifact, a later analysis dropped roughly 620 nucleotide sequences that were highly shared and had low generation probability. For each public chain, a later analysis derived a clonal expansion index from normalized ranks of inferred template counts within each repertoire. In a later analysis, generation probabilities were computed using a VDJ recombination model fitted to out-of-frame rearrangements, and the results were checked against IGoR. Hypergeometric tests were used in a later analysis to score TCR-TCR, TCR-HLA and TCR-CMV co-occurrence, with a repertoire-size bias correction applied to the TCR pairs. False discovery rates were estimated in a later analysis by permuting HLA or CMV assignments 20 times. In a later analysis, co-occurring TCRs were grouped with DBSCAN, and TCRdist sequence similarity was added when clustering was performed within HLA-allele-positive subsets. Repertoires with fewer than 30,000 or more than 120,000 public chains, plus five repertoires with anomalous nucleotide sharing, were excluded from co-occurrence clustering. Here the immuneACCESS table is served through TCRdb, limited to in-frame sequences with V and J called. Missing clones are a known gap in these copies; in checked studies unresolved V genes cover under half, and the rest lacks a known reason. V and J calls and clone size are those listed in that table; D and trimming were worked out from the DNA. In all, the sample holds 120,000 or so clones, and over 65% of those were seen once. The ten most abundant clones make up over 10% of the sample.

For this clone: Its antigen specificity is not known. Within one base of it there is no much larger clone, and no base qualities were kept.

The cohort was made up of 500 to 800 healthy bone marrow donors. Cohort members were all nominally healthy when sampled, although unrecorded immune exposures were likely present. The donor was CMV seropositive and belonged to the group of 250 to 300 seropositive cohort members. Every donor gave a peripheral blood sample, and the peripheral blood mononuclear cells from that sample were used for TCR beta sequencing. Genomic DNA extraction from the blood cell samples was performed with the Qiagen DNeasy Blood Extraction Kit. The clonotype comes from a young man in good health and CMV-seropositive. The specimen was PBMCs.

The bases read TGTGCCAGTAGACAGGGGGGGCGAGAGACCCAGTACTTC. The encoded protein is CASRQGGRETQYF. The chain is assembled from TRBV6-1 and TRBJ2-5; the central 9 bases match TRBD1. Including cysteine and phenylalanine, the CDR3 has 13 amino acids. Left in the record is the CDR3 DNA by itself, 39 bases read in frame from the first base. Trimming leaves V shorter by 9 bases and J shorter by 4 bases, with the junction holding 6 bases beyond the gene matches. The CDR1 and CDR2 encoded by the germline V gene are MNHNS and SASEGT.